The next 27 T cell receptor beta chains were all read from a single sample in a study of siplizumab effects on memory and regulatory T cells. Some clones are missing from TCRdb's copy, which holds only in-frame ones; the method was immunoSEQ multiplex PCR. Of around 110,000 clones detected, 94% appear once; the ten largest clones hold roughly 1.7%. The sample taken for sequencing was non-Treg CD4+ T cells sorted from blood. Receptors originate from a human donor in good health.

The rearrangement joins TRBV2 to TRBJ2-2; no reliable D call. V was clipped by 11 bases and J by 0 bases, with 10 bases between them. Germline V lookup: CDR1 SNHLY, CDR2 FYNNEI. This CDR3 region has 13 residues. The CDR3 region has the DNA TGTGCCGCGCAGGTCTCGAACACCGGGGAGCTGTTTTTT. It codes for CAAQVSNTGELFF. The full variable domain, rest sourced from reference TRBV2 and TRBJ2-2, is EPEVTQTPSHQVTQMGQEVILRCVPISNHLYFYWYRQILGQKVEFLVSFYNNEISEKSEIFDDQFSVERPDGSNFTLKIRSTKLEDSAMYFCAAQVSNTGELFFGEGSRLTVL.

The chain joins TRBV18 to TRBJ1-1, with D perhaps matching TRBD1 (6 bases). The length of the CDR3 is 13 residues. Germline V gives CDR1 KGHSH, CDR2 LQKENI. V was cut by 5 bases and J by 1 base, with 8 bases left in between. CDR3 bases: TGTGCCAGCTCAATGGGACAGAACACTGAAGCTTTCTTT. Its translation: CASSMGQNTEAFF.

This chain joins TRBV18 and TRBJ1-4; 9 bases are shared with TRBD1. Germline CDR1 KGHSH, CDR2 LQKENI. The V and J ends lost 5 bases and 8 bases, in that order; junction bases with no gene match: 9. The CDR3 runs to 15 residues. CDR3 DNA sequence: TGTGCCAGCTCAGCCTCTACAGGGGGCAACGAAAAACTGTTTTTT. It is translated as CASSASTGGNEKLFF.

The chain recombines TRBV19 with TRBJ2-7; a possible D gene is TRBD1 (6 bases). V was cut by 1 base and J by 5 bases, with 12 bases left in between. Per the germline V gene, CDR1 is LNHDA and CDR2 is SQIVND (reference sequence). The length of the CDR3 is 14 residues. DNA of the CDR3: TGTGCCAGTAGTATAGGGGACACCACCCACGAGCAGTACTTC. This encodes CASSIGDTTHEQYF.

The chain recombines TRBV11-2 with TRBJ2-7; either TRBD1 or TRBD2 may fit D (6 bases each). The length of the CDR3 is 16 residues. Trimming removed 6 bases at V and 3 bases at J, with 21 bases between. Germline-derived CDR1 and CDR2 are SGHAT and FQNNGV. CDR3 coding DNA: TGTGCCAGCAGGCATATAGCGGAGGGGGGTTTCTACGAGCAGTACTTC. Translated: CASRHIAEGGFYEQYF.

CDR3 nucleotide sequence: TGCGCCAGCAGCTTGGGGGCAGGGGGCACTGAAGCTTTCTTT. Translation: CASSLGAGGTEAFF. The J gene is TRBJ1-1, the V gene TRBV5-1; 7 nucleotides match TRBD1. Germline V lookup: CDR1 SGHRS, CDR2 YFSETQ. The CDR3 runs to 14 residues. The junction had 3 bases not matched to a gene; V was cut back by 0 bases and J by 4 bases.

This chain joins TRBV14 and TRBJ1-6, with 9 bases aligning to TRBD1. V shed 1 base, J shed 10 bases, and the junction held 8 bases outside the gene matches. The CDR3 loop spans 16 amino acids. Germline CDR1 is SGHDN and CDR2 is FVKESK. DNA of the CDR3: TGTGCCAGCAGCCAAGGGACCGGGACAGGGAGCTCACCCCTCCACTTT. Protein product: CASSQGTGTGSSPLHF.

The rearrangement uses TRBV9 and TRBJ2-1, with a tentative D call TRBD2 (7 bases). CDR1 and CDR2 (germline): SGDLS, YYNGEE. The V end was cut by 0 bases, the J end by 3 bases, with 16 bases between. This CDR3 is 17 amino acids long. CDR3 protein: CASSVAGGRGGYNEQFF. The CDR3 DNA reads as TGTGCCAGCAGCGTAGCGGGAGGCAGGGGAGGCTACAATGAGCAGTTCTTC.

V gene TRBV4-1 combines with J gene TRBJ1-4; D gene ambiguous. The CDR3 consists of 16 residues. Trimming removed 6 bases at V and 2 bases at J, with 16 bases between. The germline V gene encodes CDR1 MGHRA and CDR2 YSYEKL. The CDR3 DNA sequence: TGCGCCAGCAGAGTAGGTTGGAGGGTGACTAATGAAAAACTGTTTTTT. Translating gives CASRVGWRVTNEKLFF.

The gene calls are TRBV19 and TRBJ1-2; TRBD1 might be the D (5 bases). Germline CDR1 is LNHDA and CDR2 is SQIVND (reference sequence). The CDR3 loop spans 14 amino acids. With 1 base removed from V and 4 bases from J, the gap between germline ends came to 10 bases. For the CDR3, the DNA is TGTGCCAGTAGTATAGGTCGGGGGATCTATGGCTACACCTTC. Its translation: CASSIGRGIYGYTF.

This chain connects TRBV29-1 to TRBJ1-1, with D unresolved. CDR1 is SQVTM and CDR2 is ANQGSEA in the germline V gene. CDR3 length equals 13 residues. The V and J ends lost 0 bases and 3 bases respectively, with 8 bases between them. The CDR3 loop is CSVEDYRYTEAFF. The CDR3 DNA reads TGCAGCGTTGAAGATTACAGATACACTGAAGCTTTCTTT.

The chain joins TRBV2 to TRBJ2-5; D might be TRBD2 (5 bases). The CDR3 totals 14 residues. The V gene lost 4 bases and the J gene lost 3 bases, with 12 bases spanning the gap. Germline V lookup: CDR1 SNHLY, CDR2 FYNNEI. The CDR3 nucleotides are TGTGCCAGCAGTGTCGAGGGAACAAAAGAGACCCAGTACTTC. This codes for CASSVEGTKETQYF.

In this sample, this clone turned up once. The chain has TRBV18 and TRBJ2-1, with 11 positions matching TRBD2. Germline V gene sequence: CDR1 KGHSH, CDR2 LQKENI. Trimming at V came to 8 bases and at J to 8 bases, leaving 8 bases not matched to a gene. This CDR3 spans 14 amino acids. The CDR3 DNA reads TGTGCCAGCACCAAACTAGCGGGGGAGGATGAGCAGTTCTTC. Encoded protein: CASTKLAGEDEQFF.

The chain uses TRBV2 and TRBJ1-1; a possible D gene is TRBD1 (6 bases). Germline V gene data show CDR1 as SNHLY and CDR2 as FYNNEI. V was shortened by 3 bases and J by 5 bases, with 13 bases between the two germline ends. The CDR3 covers 14 residues. Here the CDR3 DNA reads TGTGCCAGCAGTGACCCGGGAGGACAGACTGAAGCTTTCTTT. Amino acid sequence: CASSDPGGQTEAFF.

The genes are TRBV19 and TRBJ2-7, with TRBD1 as a possible D gene (6 bases). Trimming shortened V by 3 bases and J by 2 bases, and 14 bases separated the two germline ends. The germline gives CDR1 LNHDA, CDR2 SQIVND (reference sequence). This CDR3 region has 15 residues. The CDR3 coding sequence is TGTGCCAGTAGTATGGGAACAGGGTTGGCCTACGAGCAGTACTTC. Encoded protein: CASSMGTGLAYEQYF. Complete variable domain (other parts from reference TRBV19 and TRBJ2-7): DGGITQSPKYLFRKEGQNVTLSCEQNLNHDAMYWYRQDPGQGLRLIYYSQIVNDFQKGDIAEGYSVSREKKESFPLTVTSAQKNPTAFYLCASSMGTGLAYEQYFGPGTRLTVT.

This rearrangement joins TRBV6-1 to TRBJ2-1; 8 bases agree with TRBD1. Germline V CDR1 and CDR2: MNHNS, SASEGT. J lost 6 bases, V lost 8 bases, and 6 bases had no gene match. CDR3 length: 13 residues. CDR3 residues: CASDRGFRNEQFF. As DNA, the CDR3 is TGTGCCAGCGACAGGGGTTTCCGCAATGAGCAGTTCTTC.

V gene TRBV7-9 combines with J gene TRBJ1-2; no clear D. The CDR3 contains 13 residues. The germline V gene encodes CDR1 SEHNR and CDR2 FQNEAQ (reference sequence). The V gene lost 2 bases and the J gene lost 10 bases, with 14 bases spanning the gap. This chain's CDR3 is CASSLILALAYTF. CDR3 DNA sequence: TGTGCCAGCAGCTTAATCTTAGCGCTTGCCTACACCTTC.

V and J are TRBV29-1 and TRBJ2-7; 9 bases align to TRBD1. The germline CDR1 and CDR2 sequences are SQVTM and ANQGSEA. V was clipped by 3 bases and J by 4 bases; unmatched bases: 7. This CDR3 contains 14 residues. CDR3 region: CSVETRQGGYEQYF. In nucleotides, the CDR3 is TGCAGCGTTGAGACCCGACAGGGGGGGTACGAGCAGTACTTC.

This rearrangement joins TRBV6-1 to TRBJ2-7, with 10 bases aligning to TRBD1. Per germline, CDR1 MNHNS and CDR2 SASEGT. CDR3 length: 14 amino acids. Trimming removed 7 bases from V and 1 base from J; junction bases left unmatched: 4. CDR3 sequence: CASKGQGSSYEQYF. The CDR3 nucleotides read TGTGCCAGCAAGGGACAGGGGAGTTCCTACGAGCAGTACTTC.

V usage is TRBV6-1 and J usage is TRBJ2-5; 9 nucleotides match TRBD1. From germline, CDR1 is MNHNS and CDR2 SASEGT. The CDR3 has 16 residues. Trimming took 3 bases from V and 4 from J; bases not matched to a gene: 9. The CDR3 is CASSEGAGTGTETQYF. The CDR3 bases are TGTGCCAGCAGTGAGGGGGCCGGGACAGGGACAGAGACCCAGTACTTC.

The V call is TRBV27, the J call TRBJ2-7; TRBD2 aligns across 9 bases. Looked up from germline, CDR1 is MNHEY and CDR2 is SMNVEV (reference sequence). The CDR3 spans 14 residues. The V segment lost 5 bases and the J segment 0 bases; nucleotides outside the gene matches: 2. CDR3 loop: CASSNSGSSYEQYF. The DNA of the CDR3 is TGTGCCAGCAGTAATAGCGGGAGCTCCTACGAGCAGTACTTC.

The chain uses TRBV6-6 and TRBJ2-3; possible D gene TRBD1, 5 bases. Germline V gene data show CDR1 as MNHNY and CDR2 as SVGAGI (reference sequence). CDR3 length: 15 amino acids. V shed 2 bases and J shed 5 bases, with 14 bases lying between them. CDR3 sequence: CASSYGSGWGDTQYF. The CDR3 bases are TGTGCCAGCAGTTACGGTTCAGGGTGGGGAGATACGCAGTATTTT.

This rearrangement joins TRBV19 to TRBJ1-5; D is undetermined. The length of the CDR3 is 14 residues. The germline CDR1 and CDR2 sequences are LNHDA and SQIVND (reference sequence). The V and J ends lost 6 bases and 5 bases respectively, with 14 bases between them. The chain's CDR3 is CASRRLGRHQPQHF. The CDR3, as DNA: TGTGCCAGTAGACGACTGGGTAGGCATCAGCCCCAGCATTTT.

The V call is TRBV10-3, the J call TRBJ1-2; possibly TRBD1 for D (6 bases). V lost 4 bases and J lost 4, with 16 bases in between. The CDR3 has 15 amino acids. Germline assignment: CDR1 ENHRY and CDR2 SYGVKD. This CDR3 is CAISGGGREFYGYTF. The CDR3 nucleotides read TGTGCCATCAGTGGGGGGGGCAGGGAGTTCTATGGCTACACCTTC.

This chain joins TRBV14 and TRBJ2-3; 11 bases are a match to TRBD2. The CDR3 contains 15 residues. V lost 4 bases and J lost 6; bases outside the gene matches: 6. CDR1 is SGHDN and CDR2 is FVKESK in the germline V gene. The CDR3 loop is CASSRPGTSGDTQYF. CDR3 nucleotides: TGTGCCAGCAGCCGCCCCGGGACTAGCGGCGATACGCAGTATTTT.

V gene TRBV29-1 combines with J gene TRBJ2-7, with 8 bases identical to TRBD1. The germline gives CDR1 SQVTM, CDR2 ANQGSEA. The V gene end was trimmed by 5 bases and the J gene end by 3 bases; junction bases not matched to a gene: 12. The CDR3 extends over 15 amino acids. As DNA, the CDR3 is TGCAGCGTTTTCGTCCCCGGGACAGGACTCTACGAGCAGTACTTC. Translating gives CSVFVPGTGLYEQYF.

The chain has TRBV7-2 and TRBJ2-1, with D possibly being TRBD1 (6 bases). Germline assignment: CDR1 SGHTA and CDR2 FQGNSA. This CDR3 region has 13 residues. V was shortened by 1 base and J by 10 bases, with 11 bases between the two germline ends. The CDR3 DNA follows: TGTGCCAGCAGCTTAGGGGGGCCGATGGAGCAGTTCTTC. Translation: CASSLGGPMEQFF.